These T cell receptor beta chains were read from a single sample in a study of blood T cell repertoires in COVID-19. Assay: immunoSEQ multiplex PCR; the TCRdb copy retains only in-frame clones and omits some. The sample has 130,000 to 150,000 clones, roughly 82% seen once; the top ten hold around 4.8%. The sequenced material came from peripheral blood. Source of these receptors: a human donor in a cohort sampled during active COVID-19. Each CDR3 is given with its conserved first and last residue. D genes are given only for firm matches. Part of the rows lack a size; the others show once, few, many or a class for expanded clones.

V,J,size,length,D,DNA,CDR3
TRBV3-1/TRBV3-2,TRBJ2-1,once,17,TRBD1,TGTGCCAGCAGCCCCGAACCCGGGACAGGGCCCCACAATGAGCAGTTCTTC,CASSPEPGTGPHNEQFF
TRBV10-2,TRBJ2-1,once,14,TRBD2,TGCGCCAGCACCCTAGCGGGAGGTTACGATGAGCAGTTCTTC,CASTLAGGYDEQFF
TRBV19,TRBJ2-1,NA,15,TRBD2,TGTGCCAGTAGTTCTAGCGGGAGGGGTTTAGTTGAGCAGTTCTTC,CASSSSGRGLVEQFF
TRBV6-5,TRBJ2-1,NA,15,NA,TGTGCCAGCAGTTACAGGGGGAGCTCCTACAATGAGCAGTTCTTC,CASSYRGSSYNEQFF
TRBV18,TRBJ2-1,NA,14,TRBD1,TGTGCCAGCTCACCCCGGGACAGATACAATGAGCAGTTCTTC,CASSPRDRYNEQFF
TRBV7-2,TRBJ2-5,NA,12,NA,TGTGCCAGCAGCACCTACGGGGAGACCCAGTACTTC,CASSTYGETQYF
TRBV7-3,TRBJ2-3,NA,14,NA,TGTGCCAGCAGCTTAAGGCCTAGCACAGATACGCAGTATTTT,CASSLRPSTDTQYF
TRBV5-1,TRBJ2-7,NA,15,TRBD1,TGCGCCAGCAGCCCGGACAGGTCAGGGTCCTACGAGCAGTACTTC,CASSPDRSGSYEQYF
TRBV15,TRBJ2-1,NA,16,TRBD2,TGTGCCACCAGCAGAGAAATAGCGGGGGTTATTTATGAGCAGTTCTTC,CATSREIAGVIYEQFF
TRBV6-4,TRBJ2-5,NA,15,TRBD2,TGTGCCAGCAGGCGGACTAGCGGGGTCCAAGAGACCCAGTACTTC,CASRRTSGVQETQYF
TRBV5-1,TRBJ1-4,NA,13,NA,TGCGCCAGCAGCAGGGGTCTTGATGAAAAACTGTTTTTT,CASSRGLDEKLFF
TRBV19,TRBJ1-1,NA,15,NA,TGTGCCAGTAGTATAGTTAACAGATTCTCCACTGAAGCTTTCTTT,CASSIVNRFSTEAFF
TRBV28,TRBJ2-6,NA,17,NA,TGTGCCAGCAGTTTATTACAGGGTATCCCTGGGGCCAACGTCCTGACTTTC,CASSLLQGIPGANVLTF
TRBV20-1,TRBJ1-1,NA,10,NA,TGCAGTGCTAGGGAGGGTGAAGCTTTCTTT,CSAREGEAFF
TRBV7-9,TRBJ1-6,NA,14,NA,TGTGCCAGCAGCGTAATTGGGGAGCTGTCACCCCTCCACTTT,CASSVIGELSPLHF
TRBV10-3,TRBJ2-7,NA,15,NA,TGTGCCTCATCGCCAGGGCCCCAAAGCTCCTACGAGCAGTACTTC,CASSPGPQSSYEQYF
TRBV6-1,TRBJ2-5,NA,12,NA,TGTGCCAGCAGTGAAAGAGGAGAGACCCAGTACTTC,CASSERGETQYF
TRBV11-2,TRBJ1-1,NA,14,TRBD1,TGTGCCAGCAGCCTGACAGGGGATAACACTGAAGCTTTCTTT,CASSLTGDNTEAFF
TRBV9,TRBJ1-1,NA,14,NA,TGTGCCAGCAGCGTAGAGGGGGGGAAAACTGAAGCTTTCTTT,CASSVEGGKTEAFF
TRBV5-1,TRBJ2-1,NA,15,TRBD1,TGCGCCAGCAGCTCTGACAGGGGGATCTACAATGAGCAGTTCTTC,CASSSDRGIYNEQFF
TRBV28,TRBJ1-2,NA,14,NA,TGTGCCAGCAGACCCCCGACTCAGTGGGATGGCTACACCTTC,CASRPPTQWDGYTF
TRBV5-1,TRBJ1-6,NA,16,NA,TGCGCCAGCAGCCGGGAGGGGGGCGATCGGAATTCACCCCTCCACTTT,CASSREGGDRNSPLHF
TRBV15,TRBJ2-3,NA,21,TRBD2,TGTGCCACCAGCAGTGACCGTAGCGGGGGGGCCTTCCCCTCTAGCACAGATACGCAGTATTTT,CATSSDRSGGAFPSSTDTQYF
TRBV11-2,TRBJ2-7,NA,15,TRBD2,TGTGCCAGCAGCTTAGACGCGGGAGGCTCCTACGAGCAGTACTTC,CASSLDAGGSYEQYF
TRBV3-1/TRBV3-2,TRBJ1-5,NA,16,NA,TGTGCCAGCAGCCAAAATCCCCCCTATAGCAATCAGCCCCAGCATTTT,CASSQNPPYSNQPQHF
TRBV3-1/TRBV3-2,TRBJ2-3,NA,15,TRBD2,TGTGCCAGCAGCGCCCGACTAGCGGGGACAGATACGCAGTATTTT,CASSARLAGTDTQYF
TRBV11-3,TRBJ1-1,NA,14,NA,TGTGCCAGCAGCTTAGGCGGACAGAACACTGAAGCTTTCTTT,CASSLGGQNTEAFF